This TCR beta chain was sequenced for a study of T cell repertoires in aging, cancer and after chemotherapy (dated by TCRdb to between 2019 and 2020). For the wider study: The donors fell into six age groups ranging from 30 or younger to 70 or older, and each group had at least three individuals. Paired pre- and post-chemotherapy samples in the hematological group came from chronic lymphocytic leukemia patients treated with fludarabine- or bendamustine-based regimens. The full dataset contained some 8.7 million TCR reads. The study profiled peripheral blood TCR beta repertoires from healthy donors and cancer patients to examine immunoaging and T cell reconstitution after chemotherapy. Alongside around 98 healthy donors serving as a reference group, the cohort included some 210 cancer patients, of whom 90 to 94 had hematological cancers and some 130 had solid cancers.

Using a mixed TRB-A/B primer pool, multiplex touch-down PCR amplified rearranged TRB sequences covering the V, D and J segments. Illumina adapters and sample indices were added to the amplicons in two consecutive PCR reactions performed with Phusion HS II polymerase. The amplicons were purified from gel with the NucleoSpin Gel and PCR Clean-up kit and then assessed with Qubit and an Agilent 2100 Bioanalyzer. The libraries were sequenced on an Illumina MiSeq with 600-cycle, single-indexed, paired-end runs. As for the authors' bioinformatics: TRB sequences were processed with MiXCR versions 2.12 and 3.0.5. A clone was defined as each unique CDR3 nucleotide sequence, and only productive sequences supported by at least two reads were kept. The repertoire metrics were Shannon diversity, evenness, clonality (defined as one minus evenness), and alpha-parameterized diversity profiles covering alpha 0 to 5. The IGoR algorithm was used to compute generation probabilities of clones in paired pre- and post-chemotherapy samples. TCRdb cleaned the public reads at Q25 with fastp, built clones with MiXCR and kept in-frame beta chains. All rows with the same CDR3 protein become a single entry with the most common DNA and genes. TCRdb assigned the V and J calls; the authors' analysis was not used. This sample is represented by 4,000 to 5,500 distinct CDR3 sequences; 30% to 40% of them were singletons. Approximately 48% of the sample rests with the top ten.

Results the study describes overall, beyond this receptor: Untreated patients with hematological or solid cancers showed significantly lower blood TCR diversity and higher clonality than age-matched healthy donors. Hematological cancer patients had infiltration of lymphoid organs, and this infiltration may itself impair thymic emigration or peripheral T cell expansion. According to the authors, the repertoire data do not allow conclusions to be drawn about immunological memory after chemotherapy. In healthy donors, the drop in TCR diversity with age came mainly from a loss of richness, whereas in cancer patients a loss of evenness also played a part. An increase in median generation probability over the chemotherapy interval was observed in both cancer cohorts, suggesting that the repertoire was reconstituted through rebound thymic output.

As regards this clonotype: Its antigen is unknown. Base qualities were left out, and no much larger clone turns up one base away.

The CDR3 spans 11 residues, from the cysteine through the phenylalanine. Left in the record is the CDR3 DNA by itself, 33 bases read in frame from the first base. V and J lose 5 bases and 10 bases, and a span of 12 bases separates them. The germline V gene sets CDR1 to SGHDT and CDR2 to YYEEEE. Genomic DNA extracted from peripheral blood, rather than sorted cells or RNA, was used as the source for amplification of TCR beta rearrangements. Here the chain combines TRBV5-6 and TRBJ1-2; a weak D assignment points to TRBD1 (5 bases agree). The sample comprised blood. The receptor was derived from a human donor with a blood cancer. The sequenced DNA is TGTGCCAGCAGGGCAGGGCCGGACTACACCTTC. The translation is CASRAGPDYTF.